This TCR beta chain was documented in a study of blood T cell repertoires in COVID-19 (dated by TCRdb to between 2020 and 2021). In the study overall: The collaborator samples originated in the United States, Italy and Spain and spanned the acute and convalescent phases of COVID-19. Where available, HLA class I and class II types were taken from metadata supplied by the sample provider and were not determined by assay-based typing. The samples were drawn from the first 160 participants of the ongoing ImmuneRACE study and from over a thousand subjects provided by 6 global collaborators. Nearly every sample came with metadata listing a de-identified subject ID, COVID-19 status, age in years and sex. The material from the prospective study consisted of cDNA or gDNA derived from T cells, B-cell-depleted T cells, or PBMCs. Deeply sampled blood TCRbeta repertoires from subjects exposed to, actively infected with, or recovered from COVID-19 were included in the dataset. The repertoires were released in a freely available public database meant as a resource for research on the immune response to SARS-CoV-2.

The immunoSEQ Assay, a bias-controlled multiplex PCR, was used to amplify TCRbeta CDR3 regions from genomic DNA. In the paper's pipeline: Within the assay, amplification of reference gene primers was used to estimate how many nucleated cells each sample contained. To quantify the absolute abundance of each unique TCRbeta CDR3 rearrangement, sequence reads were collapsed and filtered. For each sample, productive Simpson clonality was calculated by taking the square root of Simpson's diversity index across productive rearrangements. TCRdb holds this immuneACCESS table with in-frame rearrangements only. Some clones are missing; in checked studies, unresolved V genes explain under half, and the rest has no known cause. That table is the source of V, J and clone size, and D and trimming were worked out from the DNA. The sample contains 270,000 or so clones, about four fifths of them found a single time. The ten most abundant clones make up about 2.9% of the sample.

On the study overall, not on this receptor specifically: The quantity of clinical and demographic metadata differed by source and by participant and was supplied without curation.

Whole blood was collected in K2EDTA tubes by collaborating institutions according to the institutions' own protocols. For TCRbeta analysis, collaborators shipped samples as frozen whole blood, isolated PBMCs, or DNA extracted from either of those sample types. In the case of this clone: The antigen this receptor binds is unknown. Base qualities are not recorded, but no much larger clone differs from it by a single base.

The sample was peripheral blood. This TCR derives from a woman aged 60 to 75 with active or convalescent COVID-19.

Here the CDR3 is given as CASKSSYNSPLHF. Here is the DNA: TGTGCCAGCAAGAGCTCCTATAATTCACCCCTCCACTTT. This receptor chain uses TRBV14 and TRBJ1-6; no D gene call is confident. From its cysteine to its phenylalanine, the CDR3 spans 13 amino acids. Only the CDR3 DNA stays, 39 bases, in frame from base 1. V and J lose 7 bases and 0 bases, and a span of 4 bases separates them. The germline V gene provides CDR1 SGHDN and CDR2 FVKESK.